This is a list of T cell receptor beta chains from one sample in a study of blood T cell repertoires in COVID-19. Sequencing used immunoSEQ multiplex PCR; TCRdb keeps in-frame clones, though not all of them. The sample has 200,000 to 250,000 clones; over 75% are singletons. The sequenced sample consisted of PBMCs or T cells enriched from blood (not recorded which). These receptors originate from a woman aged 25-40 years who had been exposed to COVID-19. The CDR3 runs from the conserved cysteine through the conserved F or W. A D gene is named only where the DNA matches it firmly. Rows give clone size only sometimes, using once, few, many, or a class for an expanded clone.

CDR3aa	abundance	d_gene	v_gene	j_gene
CASGTWGEFF	NA	NA	TRBV19	TRBJ2-1
CASSLGPSAEIEQYF	few	NA	TRBV7-9	TRBJ2-7
CASSSRDSWGGNTIYF	NA	TRBD1	TRBV11-2	TRBJ1-3
CASSLGGEPYEQYF	NA	NA	TRBV13	TRBJ2-7
CASSYGGGYGYTF	NA	NA	TRBV6-5	TRBJ1-2
CASSPPDRPTAQFF	NA	TRBD1	TRBV18	TRBJ2-1
CASSREAGDRNTIYF	NA	NA	TRBV9	TRBJ1-3
CASLEGRDGELFF	NA	NA	TRBV2	TRBJ2-2
CASSLAWTGVANTEAFF	few	TRBD1	TRBV5-1	TRBJ1-1
CASSEPGQGPHGYTF	NA	TRBD1	TRBV6-1	TRBJ1-2
CASRPDTREGYTF	NA	NA	TRBV5-4	TRBJ1-2
CAWSAIGTVSNQPQHF	NA	TRBD1	TRBV30	TRBJ1-5
CASSQDSSSYNEQFF	NA	NA	TRBV4-1	TRBJ2-1
CASSLEQLNTEAFF	NA	NA	TRBV5-5	TRBJ1-1
CASSVDVGIGRRPYEQYF	NA	TRBD2	TRBV9	TRBJ2-7
CASSPGQFESYEQYF	NA	NA	TRBV5-1	TRBJ2-7
CASSLIGDRGLNTEAFF	few	TRBD1	TRBV28	TRBJ1-1
CASSRFYPDRAGDTQYF	NA	TRBD1	TRBV14	TRBJ2-3
CASSFAGGGEKLFF	NA	TRBD1	TRBV27	TRBJ1-4
CASSFGGRSYEQYF	NA	TRBD2	TRBV5-6	TRBJ2-7
CAWTGTPLKGYTF	NA	NA	TRBV30	TRBJ1-2
CASSLAQPNYGYTF	NA	NA	TRBV5-4	TRBJ1-2
CASSLGQGSYEQYF	NA	TRBD1	TRBV5-1	TRBJ2-7
CASSLVLAGPNTEAFF	NA	NA	TRBV5-6	TRBJ1-1
CASSPGRGSREKLFF	NA	NA	TRBV5-1	TRBJ1-4
CASSPQGLTGELFF	NA	NA	TRBV18	TRBJ2-2
CASSQNTILGELFF	NA	NA	TRBV14	TRBJ2-2
CASSIRLAGVYEQYF	NA	TRBD2	TRBV19	TRBJ2-7
CASSLGRVETQYF	NA	NA	TRBV11-1	TRBJ2-5
CASGGSGGVETQYF	NA	TRBD1	TRBV2	TRBJ2-5
CATHRGRDQPQHF	once	TRBD1	TRBV6-5	TRBJ1-5
CASSQVSFGTPYYEQYF	NA	NA	TRBV4-1	TRBJ2-7
CASGLEAIYTGELFF	NA	NA	TRBV12-5	TRBJ2-2
CASSPFRTGRGTYEQYF	NA	TRBD1	TRBV11-2	TRBJ2-7
CASTLLPGLGTSRELFF	NA	NA	TRBV28	TRBJ2-2
CAWSNRGDQPQHF	few	TRBD1	TRBV30	TRBJ1-5
CASSSVGALNTGELFF	once	NA	TRBV19	TRBJ2-2
CASSPEESYNEQFF	NA	NA	TRBV6-4	TRBJ2-1
CAWSWQGVGSIYNEQFF	NA	TRBD1	TRBV30	TRBJ2-1
CASSFSAANTGELFF	NA	NA	TRBV5-1	TRBJ2-2
CATSDDTSGGYNEQFF	NA	TRBD2	TRBV24-1	TRBJ2-1
CSVEPSDRQLGGYTF	NA	TRBD1	TRBV29-1	TRBJ1-2
CASSLGDSGNEKLFF	NA	TRBD1	TRBV5-1	TRBJ1-4
CASGQTGTEAFF	NA	NA	TRBV12-5	TRBJ1-1